Listed below are T cell receptor beta chains from one sample, sequenced in a study of control samples from healthy donors and cancer patients. Using immunoSEQ multiplex PCR, the repertoire was profiled, and TCRdb retains in-frame clones only, with some absent. Here the sample spans around 94,000 clones, less than 95% being singletons. The sequencing input was blood. The receptor set was obtained from a woman between 18 and 30 years old in good health. Both conserved end residues are part of each CDR3. A D gene is named only where the DNA matches it firmly. Clone size is given for some rows only: seen once, a few or many times, or a class if the clone is expanded.

v_call,clone_size,d_call,j_call,cdr3_aa,cdr3_nt
TRBV7-2,NA,NA,TRBJ2-3,CASSPKRRLNTDTQYF,TGTGCCAGCAGCCCTAAGCGCCGATTGAATACAGATACGCAGTATTTT
TRBV14,NA,TRBD1,TRBJ2-1,CASSHPTGGFGHEQFF,TGTGCCAGCAGCCACCCGACAGGGGGCTTTGGTCATGAGCAGTTCTTC
TRBV7-8,NA,TRBD1,TRBJ2-7,CASSWGTGQQYF,TGTGCCAGCAGCTGGGGGACAGGGCAGCAGTACTTC
TRBV3-1/TRBV3-2,NA,NA,TRBJ1-4,CASSHLTGTRHEKLFF,TGTGCCAGCAGCCATCTGACCGGGACAAGACATGAAAAACTGTTTTTT
TRBV5-5,NA,NA,TRBJ1-1,CASSLAAGADDTEAFF,TGTGCCAGCAGCCTGGCTGCTGGGGCGGATGACACTGAAGCTTTCTTT
TRBV7-9,NA,TRBD1,TRBJ2-5,CAMPLGDRGPDQETQYF,TGTGCCATGCCGCTAGGGGACAGGGGGCCGGATCAAGAGACCCAGTACTTC
TRBV19,NA,NA,TRBJ1-5,CASSVRRDEGNQPQHF,TGTGCCAGTAGTGTCCGCAGGGATGAGGGCAATCAGCCCCAGCATTTT
TRBV28,NA,NA,TRBJ1-2,CASSWGIYGYTF,TGTGCCAGCAGTTGGGGTATCTATGGCTACACCTTC
TRBV7-9,NA,NA,TRBJ1-6,CASIAQESSYNSPLHF,TGTGCCAGCATCGCCCAGGAAAGCTCCTATAATTCACCCCTCCACTTT
TRBV18,NA,TRBD1,TRBJ1-2,CASSPSRQGNYGYTF,TGTGCCAGCTCACCAAGTCGACAGGGGAACTATGGCTACACCTTC
TRBV5-5,NA,NA,TRBJ1-1,CASSRPRAPSAEAFF,TGTGCCAGCAGCCGTCCCCGGGCCCCCTCCGCTGAAGCTTTCTTT
TRBV5-1,NA,TRBD2,TRBJ2-5,CASSPRTSGGAETQYF,TGCGCCAGCAGCCCCCGGACTAGCGGGGGGGCGGAGACCCAGTACTTC
TRBV19,NA,NA,TRBJ1-1,CASSATFGDTEAFF,TGTGCCAGTAGTGCTACGTTCGGAGACACTGAAGCTTTCTTT
TRBV19,few,NA,TRBJ1-3,CASSISTAGNTIYF,TGTGCCAGTAGTATATCGACAGCTGGAAACACCATATATTTT
TRBV30,NA,NA,TRBJ2-2,CAWSDRRMNTGELFF,TGTGCCTGGAGTGATCGACGGATGAACACCGGGGAGCTGTTTTTT
TRBV6-5,NA,TRBD1,TRBJ1-1,CASRAGGAREAFF,TGTGCCAGCCGGGCAGGGGGCGCGCGTGAAGCTTTCTTT
TRBV6-5,NA,NA,TRBJ2-3,CASGTTTPTQYF,TGTGCTTCCGGGACCACCACCCCAACGCAGTATTTT
TRBV9,NA,NA,TRBJ1-1,CASSESAASNTEAFF,TGTGCCAGCAGCGAATCCGCAGCTTCGAACACTGAAGCTTTCTTT
TRBV11-1,NA,NA,TRBJ1-1,CASSFFRDGPNTEAFF,TGTGCCAGCAGCTTTTTCCGGGACGGACCGAACACTGAAGCTTTCTTT
TRBV9,NA,TRBD1,TRBJ1-1,CASTRDSLNTEAFF,TGTGCCAGCACCCGGGACAGTTTGAACACTGAAGCTTTCTTT
TRBV7-8,NA,NA,TRBJ1-2,CASSLGSGDGYTF,TGTGCCAGCAGCTTAGGATCTGGCGATGGCTACACCTTC
TRBV6-4,few,TRBD2,TRBJ2-1,CASSLAAGGLDEQFF,TGTGCCAGCAGCCTCGCAGCGGGGGGGCTAGATGAGCAGTTCTTC
TRBV19,NA,NA,TRBJ2-1,CASMSPGENNEQFF,TGTGCCAGTATGTCTCCCGGAGAAAACAATGAGCAGTTCTTC
TRBV4-1,NA,TRBD2,TRBJ2-3,CASSRTERGGADTQYF,TGCGCCAGCAGCCGAACGGAGCGGGGGGGAGCAGATACGCAGTATTTT
TRBV4-1,few,NA,TRBJ1-5,CASSQSDAGVSNQPQHF,TGCGCCAGCAGCCAAAGCGACGCAGGGGTTAGCAATCAGCCCCAGCATTTT
TRBV5-1,NA,TRBD1,TRBJ1-1,CASSPQAGQVNTEAFF,TGCGCCAGCAGCCCCCAGGCGGGACAGGTGAACACTGAAGCTTTCTTT
TRBV11-2,NA,TRBD2,TRBJ2-5,CASSSGLQETQYF,TGTGCCAGCAGCTCGGGACTACAAGAGACCCAGTACTTC
TRBV7-9,NA,NA,TRBJ2-7,CASSLFGYEQYF,TGTGCCAGCAGCTTATTTGGCTACGAGCAGTACTTC
TRBV7-8,NA,NA,TRBJ1-6,CASSLNVPGDNSPLHF,TGTGCCAGCAGCTTAAACGTTCCAGGGGATAATTCACCCCTCCACTTT
TRBV5-1,once,NA,TRBJ2-7,CASSETPSYEQYF,TGCGCCAGCAGCGAAACACCTTCCTACGAGCAGTACTTC
TRBV19,NA,NA,TRBJ1-1,CASNGKNTEAFF,TGTGCCAGTAACGGAAAAAACACTGAAGCTTTCTTT
TRBV6-5,NA,TRBD1,TRBJ1-2,CASSSGTAIIYGYTF,TGTGCCAGCAGTTCTGGGACAGCGATAATCTATGGCTACACCTTC
TRBV9,NA,NA,TRBJ1-3,CASSEQGRAGNTIYF,TGTGCCAGCAGCGAACAGGGCCGGGCAGGAAACACCATATATTTT
TRBV7-2,NA,NA,TRBJ2-7,CASSLDSSYEQYF,TGTGCCAGCAGCTTAGACAGCTCCTACGAGCAGTACTTC
TRBV28,NA,NA,TRBJ1-2,CASTRTGSNYGYTF,TGTGCCAGCACCAGAACAGGGTCTAACTATGGCTACACCTTC
TRBV11-2,NA,TRBD2,TRBJ2-3,CASSYIAGGVTDTQYF,TGTGCCAGCAGCTACATTGCGGGGGGAGTTACAGATACGCAGTATTTT
TRBV7-9,NA,NA,TRBJ2-3,CASRAGGNRGTDTQYF,TGTGCCAGCAGAGCGGGTGGGAACAGGGGCACAGATACGCAGTATTTT
TRBV3-1/TRBV3-2,NA,TRBD1,TRBJ2-5,CASRSRGLGETQYF,TGTGCCAGCAGAAGCAGGGGGCTCGGGGAGACCCAGTACTTC
TRBV2,NA,NA,TRBJ2-7,CASTDNSGGEQYF,TGTGCCAGCACCGATAACTCCGGGGGCGAGCAGTACTTC
TRBV19,NA,NA,TRBJ1-6,CASSIIGNSPLHF,TGTGCCAGTAGTATCATCGGAAATTCACCCCTCCACTTT
TRBV19,NA,TRBD1,TRBJ1-1,CASSWGTGNTEAFF,TGTGCCAGTAGTTGGGGGACAGGGAACACTGAAGCTTTCTTT
TRBV4-2,NA,NA,TRBJ1-1,CASSQVIRGGDTEAFF,TGTGCCAGCAGCCAAGTAATCCGGGGTGGGGACACTGAAGCTTTCTTT
TRBV19,NA,TRBD2,TRBJ2-1,CASSFLAGSPHEQFF,TGTGCCAGTAGTTTTCTAGCGGGGTCCCCCCATGAGCAGTTCTTC
TRBV25-1,NA,NA,TRBJ1-2,CASRGTAGYYGYTF,TGTGCCAGCAGGGGGACCGCGGGATACTATGGCTACACCTTC
TRBV5-4,once,NA,TRBJ1-1,CASSPWGATEAFF,TGTGCCAGCAGCCCGTGGGGGGCCACTGAAGCTTTCTTT